Shown below are 20 T cell receptor beta chains from a single sample sequenced in a study of somatic mutations in cytotoxic T cells in rheumatoid arthritis. The table came from immunoSEQ multiplex PCR; TCRdb's copy has only in-frame clones and leaves some out. The table lists 15,000 to 20,000 clones, roughly 70% of them singletons. Sequenced sample: CD8+ T cells sorted from blood. The receptors derive from a man in his sixties in good health.

V gene TRBV5-6 combines with J gene TRBJ1-6; D perhaps matches TRBD1 (5 bases). Trimming shortened V by 1 base and J by 6 bases, and 8 bases separated the two germline ends. There are 14 residues in the CDR3. The germline V gene encodes CDR1 SGHDT and CDR2 YYEEEE. The CDR3 sequence is CASSLTGPNSPLHF. CDR3 nucleotides: TGTGCCAGCAGCTTGACAGGACCTAATTCACCCCTCCACTTT.

J is TRBJ2-3 and V is TRBV6-5, with 7 bases identical to TRBD1. CDR1 MNHEY and CDR2 SVGAGI come from the germline V gene. This CDR3 contains 16 residues. V shed 4 bases, J shed 4 bases, and the junction held 11 bases outside the gene matches. The CDR3 nucleotides read TGTGCCAGCAGTTCTCCCTCGACAGGGTGGCCAGATACGCAGTATTTT. Translation: CASSSPSTGWPDTQYF.

The V gene is TRBV27, the J gene TRBJ1-6; D gene uncertain. V gave up 5 bases and J gave up 5 bases, with 4 bases separating them. The germline CDR1 and CDR2 sequences are MNHEY and SMNVEV (reference sequence). CDR3 length equals 12 residues. The CDR3 DNA is TGTGCCAGCAGTATCAATAATTCACCCCTCCACTTT. It encodes CASSINNSPLHF.

The CDR3 DNA follows: TGCGCCAGCAGCCAGTACAGAGGGGGCAGGGGAGAGACCCAGTACTTC. Amino acids: CASSQYRGGRGETQYF. V is TRBV4-1 and J is TRBJ2-5; 7 bases line up with TRBD1. The germline V gene has CDR1 MGHRA and CDR2 YSYEKL. V gave up 3 bases and J gave up 4 bases; unmatched junction bases: 11. This CDR3 spans 16 amino acids.

V gene TRBV28 combines with J gene TRBJ1-5; D might be TRBD1 (6 bases). The germline gives CDR1 MDHEN, CDR2 SYDVKM. V shed 3 bases and J shed 3 bases, with 12 bases lying between them. The CDR3 spans 15 residues. The chain's CDR3 is CASSLVTGSNQPQHF. The CDR3 region has the DNA TGTGCCAGCAGTTTGGTTACAGGGTCCAATCAGCCCCAGCATTTT.

CDR3: CSVEGSAGWTQYF. CDR3 coding DNA: TGCAGCGTTGAAGGATCGGCAGGTTGGACGCAGTATTTT. This chain links TRBV29-1 with TRBJ2-3, with unresolved D. The CDR3 extends over 13 amino acids. Germline lookup yields CDR1 SQVTM and CDR2 ANQGSEA. With 1 base removed from V and 9 bases from J, the gap between germline ends came to 14 bases.

This chain links TRBV5-5 with TRBJ2-3; the D is unclear. The V and J ends lost 6 bases and 0 bases respectively, with 17 bases between them. The CDR3 is 16 amino acids. CDR1 and CDR2 from the germline V gene are SGHKS and YYEKEE (reference sequence). This CDR3 reads CASTPRILDSTDTQYF. CDR3 DNA sequence: TGTGCCAGCACCCCGCGGATTCTCGATAGCACAGATACGCAGTATTTT.

The rearrangement joins TRBV10-3 to TRBJ1-1, with 11 bases that match TRBD1. The CDR3 totals 16 residues. Germline V gene lookup returns CDR1 ENHRY and CDR2 SYGVKD. Trimming cost V 0 bases and J 4 bases; bases outside gene matches: 4. CDR3 region: CAISESGTGGFTEAFF. The CDR3 DNA sequence: TGTGCCATCAGTGAGTCAGGGACAGGGGGGTTCACTGAAGCTTTCTTT.

This sequence joins TRBV9 and TRBJ1-4; D is unresolved. This CDR3 comprises 13 residues. The germline gives CDR1 SGDLS, CDR2 YYNGEE. Trimming took off 0 bases at V and 8 bases at J, with 8 bases between the two ends. The CDR3 DNA reads as TGTGCCAGCAGCGTAGAAGGTAGCGAAAAACTGTTTTTT. Its protein is CASSVEGSEKLFF.

This clone was found a few times. The chain uses TRBV6-1 and TRBJ2-1; 7 bases fit TRBD2. The germline CDR1 and CDR2 sequences are MNHNS and SASEGT. The CDR3 has 15 amino acids. Trimming removed 0 bases from V and 7 bases from J; junction bases left unmatched: 6. The CDR3 here is CASSEAERGGNEQFF. DNA of the CDR3: TGTGCCAGCAGTGAAGCTGAGCGGGGAGGGAATGAGCAGTTCTTC.

The chain combines TRBV9 with TRBJ2-4; D gene uncertain. CDR1 is SGDLS, CDR2 YYNGEE, per germline. The CDR3 spans 15 residues. Between the trimmed V and J ends, which lost 0 bases and 0 bases, there was a span of 7 bases. The chain's CDR3 is CASSVGSLAKNIQYF. DNA of the CDR3: TGTGCCAGCAGCGTAGGTAGTTTAGCCAAAAACATTCAGTACTTC.

The chain couples TRBV5-4 to TRBJ2-3, with unresolved D. The germline V gene has CDR1 SGHNT and CDR2 YYREEE (reference sequence). The CDR3 has 16 amino acids. Trimming cost V 0 bases and J 1 base, with 12 bases left between them. The CDR3 protein is CASSLGSVPRTDTQYF. CDR3 coding DNA: TGTGCCAGCAGCTTGGGGTCAGTACCCCGCACAGATACGCAGTATTTT.

The sample holds a few counts of this clone. The chain has TRBV4-3 and TRBJ2-4, with D perhaps TRBD2 (6 bases). Germline V gene data show CDR1 as LGHNA and CDR2 as YSLEER. V shed 1 base and J shed 0 bases, with 13 bases lying between them. This CDR3 spans 17 amino acids. The DNA of the CDR3 is TGCGCCAGCAGCCAAGTTGGTAGGGGACTAGCCAAAAACATTCAGTACTTC. It encodes CASSQVGRGLAKNIQYF.

The chain is built from TRBV19 and TRBJ1-2; D unresolved. The germline V and J ends were trimmed by 4 bases and 8 bases, with 8 bases remaining between them. Germline V gene lookup returns CDR1 LNHDA and CDR2 SQIVND (reference sequence). The CDR3 runs to 11 residues. In DNA form, the CDR3 reads TGTGCCAGTAGTACGACATCGGGCTACACCTTC. It encodes CASSTTSGYTF.

This chain connects TRBV19 to TRBJ2-3; 12 bases match TRBD1. With V trimmed by 3 bases and J by 6 bases, 7 bases remained unmatched. The CDR3 has 16 residues. Germline CDR1 LNHDA, CDR2 SQIVND (reference sequence). The CDR3 nucleotides read TGTGCCAGTAGTATGGGGACCGGGACAGGGGGCGATACGCAGTATTTT. Protein product: CASSMGTGTGGDTQYF.

This rearrangement joins TRBV10-3 to TRBJ1-2; possibly TRBD1 for D (6 bases). Between the trimmed V and J ends, which lost 4 bases and 0 bases, there was a span of 15 bases. CDR3 length equals 16 residues. CDR1 ENHRY and CDR2 SYGVKD come from the germline V gene. The CDR3 here is CAISGFQGSSNYGYTF. CDR3 sequence (DNA): TGTGCCATCAGTGGGTTCCAGGGGAGTTCTAACTATGGCTACACCTTC.

The gene calls are TRBV29-1 and TRBJ2-1, with 11 nucleotides matching TRBD2. Losses at the gene ends were 6 bases for V and 4 bases for J; bases not matched to a gene: 8. The CDR3 extends over 15 amino acids. Per germline, CDR1 SQVTM and CDR2 ANQGSEA. CDR3 sequence: CSVTTASGGYNEQFF. Here the CDR3 DNA reads TGCAGCGTGACTACCGCTAGCGGGGGGTACAATGAGCAGTTCTTC.

This chain joins TRBV9 and TRBJ2-3; 7 bases map to TRBD1. From germline, CDR1 is SGDLS and CDR2 YYNGEE. The CDR3 extends over 15 amino acids. The V gene end was trimmed by 0 bases and the J gene end by 2 bases; junction bases not matched to a gene: 3. The CDR3: CASSVGGTDTDTQYF. As DNA, the CDR3 is TGTGCCAGCAGCGTAGGGGGGACAGACACAGATACGCAGTATTTT.

This chain uses TRBV15 with TRBJ2-3; D call uncertain. The germline V and J ends were trimmed by 0 bases and 4 bases, with 11 bases remaining between them. CDR1 and CDR2 from the germline V gene are LNHNV and YYDKDF (reference sequence). The CDR3 totals 15 residues. CDR3 in amino acids: CATSREAARADTQYF. The CDR3 region has the DNA TGTGCCACCAGCAGAGAGGCAGCCCGGGCAGATACGCAGTATTTT.

This chain uses TRBV27 with TRBJ2-7; TRBD1 matches 7 bases. Trimming took 3 bases from V and 6 from J; bases not matched to a gene: 5. Germline V gene sequence: CDR1 MNHEY, CDR2 SMNVEV (reference sequence). This CDR3 contains 13 residues. The CDR3 DNA sequence: TGTGCCAGCAGTTTTAGGGGGCGCGGCGAGCAGTACTTC. Translated, it gives CASSFRGRGEQYF.